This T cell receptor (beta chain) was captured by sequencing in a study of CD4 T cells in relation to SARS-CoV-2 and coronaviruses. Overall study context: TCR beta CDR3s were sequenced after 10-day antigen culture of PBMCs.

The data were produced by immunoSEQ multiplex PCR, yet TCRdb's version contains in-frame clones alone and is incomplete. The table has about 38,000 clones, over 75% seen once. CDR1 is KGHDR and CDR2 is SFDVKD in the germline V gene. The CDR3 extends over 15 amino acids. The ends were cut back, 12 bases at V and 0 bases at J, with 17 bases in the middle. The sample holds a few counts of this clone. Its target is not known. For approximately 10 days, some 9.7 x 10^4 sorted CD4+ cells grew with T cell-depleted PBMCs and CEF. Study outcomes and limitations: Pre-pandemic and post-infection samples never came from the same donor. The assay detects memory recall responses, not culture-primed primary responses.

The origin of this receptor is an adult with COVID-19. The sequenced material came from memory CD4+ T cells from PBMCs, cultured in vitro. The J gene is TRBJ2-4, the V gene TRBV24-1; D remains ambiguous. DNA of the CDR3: TGTGCCGACCAGTCCTCTATCCTAGCCAAAAACATTCAGTACTTC. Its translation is CADQSSILAKNIQYF.